This T cell receptor beta chain was identified in a study of graft-versus-host responses after intestinal transplantation. Study details: Recipients received multivisceral, liver-intestinal, or isolated intestinal transplants.

This clone was found a few times. Data came from immunoSEQ multiplex PCR; TCRdb stores just in-frame clones and leaves some out. The sample contains roughly 13,000 clones, roughly 30% of which appear only once. Trimming cost V 6 bases and J 0 bases; bases outside gene matches: 2. This CDR3 is built from 15 residues. Germline V gene data show CDR1 as SNHLY and CDR2 as FYNNEI. Sequencing was performed on alloreactive CD4+ T cells from a mixed lymphocyte reaction culture, taken before intestinal transplant. Noted subset: CFSE-low proliferating T cells sorted from approximately 6-day pre-transplant mixed lymphocyte reaction (GvH or HvG direction). The chain carries TRBV2 and TRBJ2-3; TRBD2 matches 11 bases. This clonotype was obtained from a human patient who received an intestinal transplant. CDR3 loop: CASRGLAVSTDTQYF. In nucleotides, the CDR3 is TGTGCCAGCAGGGGACTAGCGGTTAGCACAGATACGCAGTATTTT.